This T cell receptor beta chain was obtained from a study of control samples from healthy donors and cancer patients. Using immunoSEQ multiplex PCR, the repertoire was profiled, and TCRdb retains in-frame clones only, with some absent. The table lists 95,000 to 150,000 clones, 85% to 95% of them singletons, with about 0.6% in the top ten. Trimming removed 1 base at V and 2 bases at J, with 10 bases between. The CDR3 length is 15 residues. Per germline, CDR1 SGHNT and CDR2 YYREEE (reference sequence). This clonotype was sampled from a man at least 80 years old with head and neck cancer. Source material: PBMCs. The rearrangement links TRBV5-4 to TRBJ1-3; TRBD1 might be the D (6 bases). The CDR3 region is CASSLRGAAGNTIYF. The CDR3 region has the DNA TGTGCCAGCAGCTTGAGGGGGGCCGCTGGAAACACCATATATTTT. Full variable domain (missing parts from reference TRBV5-4 and TRBJ1-3): ETGVTQSPTHLIKTRGQQVTLRCSSQSGHNTVSWYQQALGQGPQFIFQYYREEENGRGNFPPRFSGLQFPNYSSELNVNALELDDSALYLCASSLRGAAGNTIYFGEGSWLTVV.